The clone carrying this T cell receptor (beta chain) has just a few counts. The identical CDR3 is also encoded by other nucleotide sequences in the sample. This table comes from immunoSEQ multiplex PCR, and its TCRdb copy is limited to in-frame clones, with some not included. The sample shows some 130,000 clones, roughly 89% of them seen only once. The sample belongs to a study of control samples from healthy donors and cancer patients. This receptor was obtained from a man aged 50 to 60 with head and neck cancer. The sequenced sample was PBMCs.

In DNA form, the CDR3 reads TGTGCCAGCAGCTTTGGCAGGGGATATGAAAAACTGTTTTTT. This encodes CASSFGRGYEKLFF. The gene calls are TRBV5-6 and TRBJ1-4; D is perhaps TRBD1 (6 bases). V dropped 2 bases and J dropped 6 bases, with 11 bases sitting between them. Germline V gene data show CDR1 as SGHDT and CDR2 as YYEEEE. The CDR3 covers 14 residues.